These 4 T cell receptor beta chains were sequenced from one sample in a study of STAT5B mutations in CD4+ large granular lymphocyte leukemia. The repertoire was sequenced with immunoSEQ multiplex PCR; TCRdb's copy has only in-frame clones and lacks some. There are about 9,600 clones in the sample; just under 85% occur only once, and roughly 70% lies in the top ten. Material for sequencing was PBMCs. These receptors were taken from a man aged 60 to 75 with CD4+ T-cell large granular lymphocyte leukemia.

The chain carries TRBV30 and TRBJ1-1; the D gene is possibly TRBD1 (5 bases). Germline-derived CDR1 and CDR2 are GTSNPN and SVGIG (reference sequence). The CDR3 extends over 12 amino acids. Trimming pared 0 bases from V and 5 bases from J, leaving 7 bases between. This chain's CDR3 is CAWSVGGTEAFF. The CDR3 DNA reads TGTGCCTGGAGTGTCGGGGGTACTGAAGCTTTCTTT.

This clone was counted once. The chain is built from TRBV11-3 and TRBJ2-1; the D is unclear. Germline lookup yields CDR1 SGHNT and CDR2 YENEEA. The CDR3 runs to 11 residues. Trimming cost V 5 bases and J 4 bases, with 3 bases left between them. Written as DNA, the CDR3 is TGTGCCAGCAGCGCATACAATGAGCAGTTCTTC. As protein: CASSAYNEQFF.

The count of this clone is one. The rearrangement links TRBV6-1 to TRBJ2-7; D may match TRBD1 or TRBD2 (5 bases each). CDR3 length: 16 amino acids. CDR1 MNHNS and CDR2 SASEGT come from the germline V gene. The V and J ends lost 2 bases and 3 bases respectively, with 17 bases between them. The CDR3 DNA sequence: TGTGCCAGCAGTGAACCCCCCGGCGGAGGACACTACGAGCAGTACTTC. Encoded protein: CASSEPPGGGHYEQYF.

This chain joins TRBV19 and TRBJ1-4; a possible D gene is TRBD1 (5 bases). CDR1 LNHDA and CDR2 SQIVND come from the germline V gene (reference sequence). The ends were cut back, 3 bases at V and 4 bases at J, with 9 bases in the middle. The CDR3 is made up of 14 amino acids. The CDR3 loop reads CASSMTRDNEKLFF. For the CDR3, the DNA is TGTGCCAGTAGTATGACCAGGGATAATGAAAAACTGTTTTTT.